This T cell receptor (beta chain) derives from a study of cytotoxic CD8 clonotypes in ibrutinib-treated CLL. Here immunoSEQ multiplex PCR was the method, and the copy in TCRdb shows in-frame clones only, minus some. The sample gives about 45,000 clones, 60% to 70% of which show up once; about 22% is in the top ten. The sequenced sample was PBMCs, obtained after 24 months of ibrutinib treatment. The sequence came from a human donor with chronic lymphocytic leukemia.

The CDR3 is CASSESEDRGYTEAFF. The CDR3 nucleotides read TGTGCCAGCAGTGAATCGGAGGACAGGGGGTACACTGAAGCTTTCTTT. The chain carries TRBV2 and TRBJ1-1, with 10 bases lining up with TRBD1. J lost 3 bases, V lost 2 bases, and 6 bases had no gene match. The CDR3 contains 16 residues. CDR1 and CDR2 from the germline V gene are SNHLY and FYNNEI.